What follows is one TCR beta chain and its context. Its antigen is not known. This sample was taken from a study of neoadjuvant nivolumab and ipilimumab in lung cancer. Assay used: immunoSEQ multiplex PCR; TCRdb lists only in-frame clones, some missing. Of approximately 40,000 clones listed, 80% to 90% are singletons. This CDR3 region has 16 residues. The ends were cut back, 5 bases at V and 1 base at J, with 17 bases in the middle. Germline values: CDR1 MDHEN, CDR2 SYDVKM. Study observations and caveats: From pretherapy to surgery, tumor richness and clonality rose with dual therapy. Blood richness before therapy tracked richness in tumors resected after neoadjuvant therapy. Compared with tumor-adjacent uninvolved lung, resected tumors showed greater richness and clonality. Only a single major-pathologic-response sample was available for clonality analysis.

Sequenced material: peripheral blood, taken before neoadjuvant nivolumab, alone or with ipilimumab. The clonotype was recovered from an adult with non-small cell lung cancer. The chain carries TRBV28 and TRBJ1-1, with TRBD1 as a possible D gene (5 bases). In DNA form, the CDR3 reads TGTGCCAGCAGTCTGGGACTGCCCCCGGGGAACACTGAAGCTTTCTTT. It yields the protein CASSLGLPPGNTEAFF.